These T cell receptor beta chains were read from a single sample in a study of post-analysis software for immune sequencing data. TCRdb fed the PCR reads into MiXCR, producing one record per CDR3 protein. The data contain approximately 730,000 distinct CDR3 sequences, roughly 27% of them singletons. Material for sequencing was blood. The receptor set was obtained from a girl between 5 and 17 years old with multiple sclerosis. CDR3s include the opening cysteine and the closing phenylalanine or tryptophan. Each record gives: J gene, D gene, V gene, clone size, CDR3 DNA, CDR3 protein. A D gene is named only where the DNA matches it firmly. Only some rows state a clone size, as once, few, many or a class for expanded clones.

J gene: TRBJ2-5; D gene: NA; V gene: TRBV27; clone size: few; CDR3 DNA: TGTGCCACTCACGGGACTCGAGGGGAGACCCAGTACTTC; CDR3 protein: CATHGTRGETQYF
J gene: TRBJ2-7; D gene: TRBD2; V gene: TRBV7-9; clone size: NA; CDR3 DNA: TGTGCCAGCAGCTTAGGCGGACTAGCGGGCGAGCAGTACTTC; CDR3 protein: CASSLGGLAGEQYF
J gene: TRBJ1-1; D gene: NA; V gene: TRBV7-9; clone size: few; CDR3 DNA: TGTGCCAGCAGCTTTTCGACAGGATCGCACACTGAAGCTTTCTTT; CDR3 protein: CASSFSTGSHTEAFF
J gene: TRBJ2-1; D gene: NA; V gene: TRBV20-1; clone size: few; CDR3 DNA: TGCAGTGGCGAAGAGCGTTACAATGAGCAGTTCTTC; CDR3 protein: CSGEERYNEQFF
J gene: TRBJ1-2; D gene: NA; V gene: TRBV5-1; clone size: many; CDR3 DNA: TGCGCCAGCAGCTTGGACGTAAACTATGGCTACACCTTC; CDR3 protein: CASSLDVNYGYTF
J gene: TRBJ1-4; D gene: NA; V gene: TRBV5-4; clone size: NA; CDR3 DNA: TGTGCCAGCAGCATTCCCGGGCCAGATGAAAAACTGTTTTTT; CDR3 protein: CASSIPGPDEKLFF
J gene: TRBJ2-7; D gene: TRBD2; V gene: TRBV20-1; clone size: NA; CDR3 DNA: TGCAGTGCTGTTCCCCTAGCGGGAGTGTTTAGCGAGCAGTACTTC; CDR3 protein: CSAVPLAGVFSEQYF
J gene: TRBJ1-2; D gene: NA; V gene: TRBV7-2; clone size: few; CDR3 DNA: TGTGCCAGCAGCTTACCGCCGTACTATGGCTACACCTTC; CDR3 protein: CASSLPPYYGYTF
J gene: TRBJ2-7; D gene: NA; V gene: TRBV7-8; clone size: NA; CDR3 DNA: TGTGCCAGCAGCCCGACTATTGTGTGGGCGGAACATTCCTACGAGCAGTACTTC; CDR3 protein: CASSPTIVWAEHSYEQYF
J gene: TRBJ1-2; D gene: NA; V gene: TRBV9; clone size: few; CDR3 DNA: TGTGCCAGCAGCGGGACCGACAGAACTGCCTATGGCTACACCTTC; CDR3 protein: CASSGTDRTAYGYTF
J gene: TRBJ2-3; D gene: NA; V gene: TRBV2; clone size: NA; CDR3 DNA: TGTGCCGGCAACCGGCAGGCGAAAGATACGCAGTATTTT; CDR3 protein: CAGNRQAKDTQYF
J gene: TRBJ2-7; D gene: TRBD2; V gene: TRBV5-1; clone size: NA; CDR3 DNA: TGCGCCAGCAGCTCCGACGCTAGCGGCTACGAGCGGTACTTC; CDR3 protein: CASSSDASGYERYF
J gene: TRBJ1-2; D gene: TRBD1; V gene: TRBV5-5; clone size: NA; CDR3 DNA: TGTGCCAGCGAGACAGGGCGCTATGGCTACACCTTC; CDR3 protein: CASETGRYGYTF